This TCR beta chain is drawn from a study of T cell repertoires in aging, cancer and after chemotherapy (dated by TCRdb to the late 2010s). Regarding the research as a whole: Donors spanned six age groups from 30 or younger to 70 or older, with at least three individuals per group. Healthy donor control TCR repertoires were recorded over several months to years and showed clear clonal overlap across re-sampling. Alongside under 100 healthy donors serving as a reference group, the cohort included 200 to 250 cancer patients, of whom 90 to 94 had hematological cancers and 110 to 140 had solid cancers. The full dataset contained around 8.2 million TCR reads. To examine immunoaging and T cell reconstitution after chemotherapy, the study profiled TCR beta repertoires in peripheral blood from healthy donors and cancer patients.

TCR beta rearrangements were amplified from genomic DNA isolated from peripheral blood, not from sorted cells or RNA. Rearranged TRB sequences spanning V, D and J segments were amplified by multiplex touch-down PCR using a mixed TRB-A/B primer pool. Illumina adapters and sample indices were attached to the amplicons in two consecutive PCR reactions using Phusion HS II polymerase. Amplicons were gel-purified using the NucleoSpin Gel and PCR Clean-up kit and were subsequently checked with Qubit and an Agilent 2100 Bioanalyzer. The libraries were sequenced on an Illumina MiSeq with 600-cycle, single-indexed, paired-end runs. In the source study's methods: MiXCR versions 2.12 and 3.0.5 were used to process the TRB sequences. A clone was defined as each unique CDR3 nucleotide sequence, and only productive sequences supported by at least two reads were kept. The repertoire metrics were Shannon diversity, evenness, clonality (calculated as one minus evenness), and diversity profiles parameterized by alpha from 0 to 5. The IGoR algorithm was used to calculate generation probabilities of clones in the paired pre- and post-chemotherapy samples. Through fastp at Q25 and MiXCR, TCRdb rebuilt clones from the public reads, retaining in-frame beta chains. Entries are consolidated by CDR3 protein sequence, retaining the most common genes and DNA. TCRdb's processing, not the authors' own work, is the source of the V and J calls. This sample is represented by about 9,200 distinct CDR3 sequences; roughly 33% of them were singletons. The ten largest make up about an eighth of the sample.

Note on this clonotype: The antigen it recognizes is unknown. One end of the junction is discordant with germline, which a read error may explain.

Points the paper makes about the study in general: According to the authors, the repertoire data do not allow conclusions to be drawn about immunological memory after chemotherapy. Median generation probability increased over the chemotherapy interval in both cancer cohorts, suggesting repertoire reconstitution through rebound thymic output. In healthy donors, the decline in TCR diversity with age was mainly explained by loss of richness, whereas in cancer patients loss of evenness was also found to contribute. Compared with age-matched healthy donors, untreated patients with either hematological or solid cancers had significantly lower TCR diversity in the blood along with higher clonality.

The CDR3 runs 13 amino acids, cysteine and phenylalanine included. CDR3 DNA is the only sequence kept; it has 39 bases, read in frame from the first base. CDR1 and CDR2 are drawn from the germline V gene: SGHDT, YYEEEE. The source material was blood. The TCR originated in a human donor in good health. The donor label of this sample is uncertain. The chain links TRBV5-6 with TRBJ2-7; confidence is insufficient to name the D gene. The bases read TGTGCCAGAAGCTTGGTTGGCAGTCTGGAGCAGTACTTC. Translated, it reads CARSLVGSLEQYF.